Described below is a single TCR beta chain sequence and its context. This record comes from a study of blood T cell repertoires in COVID-19. Background on the study: PBMCs, B-cell-depleted T cells, or T cells were the source of the cDNA or gDNA that made up the material.

V lost 2 bases to trimming and J lost 5 bases, with 16 bases between them. This CDR3 contains 14 residues. Looked up from germline, CDR1 is SQVTM and CDR2 is ANQGSEA. Per the authors' pipeline: Reference gene primers were amplified, and this amplification served to estimate nucleated cell counts. Some clones are missing from TCRdb's copy, which holds only in-frame ones; the method was immunoSEQ multiplex PCR. That table gives V, J and clone size, and the DNA gave D and trimming. The sample has around 700,000 clones; over 80% are singletons. The sequencing sample was made of peripheral blood. The chain has TRBV29-1 and TRBJ2-7, with D maybe TRBD2 (7 bases). The sequence was obtained from a woman under 30 with acute or convalescent COVID-19. The CDR3 loop is CSVEKGGVAHEQYF. CDR3 DNA: TGCAGCGTTGAAAAGGGGGGGGTGGCCCACGAGCAGTACTTC.